Listed here are 5 T cell receptor beta chains from one sample, sequenced in a study of cytomegalovirus exposure and HLA in healthy donors. Vbeta (60) and Jbeta (13) primers were used in the PCR. The repertoire was sequenced with immunoSEQ multiplex PCR; TCRdb's copy has only in-frame clones and lacks some. The top ten hold approximately 2.9% of the sample, which has roughly 140,000 clones, about 64% seen once. The sequenced material came from PBMCs. The receptors come from a woman aged 25 to 39 in good health and CMV-seropositive.

This clone occurred a few times. The gene calls are TRBV10-2 and TRBJ2-3; 8 positions match TRBD2. V was pared by 7 bases and J by 7 bases, with 10 bases of the junction left unmatched. The length of the CDR3 is 14 residues. Germline assignment: CDR1 WSHSY and CDR2 SAAADI. The CDR3 loop reads CASMDRGGRHTQYF. The DNA for the CDR3 is TGCGCCAGCATGGACCGGGGGGGCCGTCATACGCAGTATTTT.

V usage is TRBV7-2 and J usage is TRBJ2-3; 8 nucleotides agree with TRBD2. V lost 3 bases to trimming and J lost 4 bases; unmatched junction nucleotides: 6. The germline CDR1 and CDR2 sequences are SGHTA and FQGNSA. This CDR3 spans 15 amino acids. For the CDR3, the DNA is TGTGCCAGCAGCTTCGCCAGCGGGGGATCAGATACGCAGTATTTT. Its translation: CASSFASGGSDTQYF.

This clone was observed a handful of times. V gene TRBV18 combines with J gene TRBJ1-5; D unresolved. The CDR3 spans 14 residues. V lost 2 bases to trimming and J lost 4 bases, with 9 bases between them. Germline CDR1 reads KGHSH; CDR2 reads LQKENI. The CDR3, as DNA: TGTGCCAGCTCACCAGCCCAGGTAAATCAGCCCCAGCATTTT. Encoded protein: CASSPAQVNQPQHF.

The J gene is TRBJ1-2, the V gene TRBV11-1; TRBD1 agrees at 8 bases. The CDR3 is 16 residues long. Losses at the gene ends were 5 bases for V and 2 bases for J; bases not matched to a gene: 10. CDR1 and CDR2 (germline): SGHAT, FQDESV (reference sequence). For the CDR3, the DNA is TGTGCCAGCAGCCCCGGGATAGGGGACAGGAACTATGGCTACACCTTC. It codes for CASSPGIGDRNYGYTF.

V and J are TRBV7-2 and TRBJ2-3; D is undetermined. Trimming stripped 2 bases from V and 6 bases from J, with 9 bases between. This CDR3 comprises 13 residues. Germline values: CDR1 SGHTA, CDR2 FQGNSA. DNA for the CDR3: TGTGCCAGCAGCTTATCTAGGCTGGATACGCAGTATTTT. The encoded protein is CASSLSRLDTQYF.